This TCR beta chain emerged from a study of T cell repertoires in ileal Crohn's disease. The wider study: All patients had surgery for stricturing (approximately 60%) or penetrating (about 39%) disease. Findings of the study overall: Compared with CD4 T cells, sorted CD8 cells carried more expanded clones. All patients with clonality above 26.8% had endoscopic recurrence.

As for this clone: Its cognate antigen is unknown.

Time point of the sample: neoterminal ileum biopsy at postoperative endoscopy, about 6 months after surgery. Assay: immunoSEQ multiplex PCR; the TCRdb copy retains only in-frame clones and omits some. The table includes about 12,000 clones, approximately 85% detected once. The CDR3 covers 13 residues. V lost 1 base and J 4 bases, leaving 8 bases between the germline ends. Germline-derived CDR1 and CDR2 are GTSNPN and SVGIG (reference sequence). The sequencing sample was made of ileal tissue. This chain joins TRBV30 and TRBJ1-3; tentative D call: TRBD1 (5 bases). This sequence originates from an adult with Crohn's disease. CDR3 sequence reads: CAWSGQGGNTIYF. CDR3 bases: TGTGCCTGGAGTGGTCAGGGCGGAAACACCATATATTTT.